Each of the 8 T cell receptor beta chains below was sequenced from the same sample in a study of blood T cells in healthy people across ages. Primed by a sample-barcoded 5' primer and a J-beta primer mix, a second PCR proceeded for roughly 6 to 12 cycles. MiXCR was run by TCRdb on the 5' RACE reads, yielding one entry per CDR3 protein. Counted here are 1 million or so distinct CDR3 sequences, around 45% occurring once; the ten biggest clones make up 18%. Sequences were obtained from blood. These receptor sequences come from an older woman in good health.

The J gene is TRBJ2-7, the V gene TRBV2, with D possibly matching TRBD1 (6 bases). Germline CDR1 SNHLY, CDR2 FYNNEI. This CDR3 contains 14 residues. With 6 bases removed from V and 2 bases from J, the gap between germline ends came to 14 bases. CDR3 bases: TGTGCCAGCAGAGGAGTGACAGGTACCTACGAGCAGTACTTC. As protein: CASRGVTGTYEQYF.

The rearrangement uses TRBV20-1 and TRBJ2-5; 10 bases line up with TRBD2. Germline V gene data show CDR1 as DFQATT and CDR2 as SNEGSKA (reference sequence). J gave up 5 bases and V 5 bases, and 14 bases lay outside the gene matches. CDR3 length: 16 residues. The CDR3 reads CSARTNSGGAWETQYF. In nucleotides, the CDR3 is TGCAGTGCTCGGACGAACAGCGGGGGGGCCTGGGAGACCCAGTACTTC.

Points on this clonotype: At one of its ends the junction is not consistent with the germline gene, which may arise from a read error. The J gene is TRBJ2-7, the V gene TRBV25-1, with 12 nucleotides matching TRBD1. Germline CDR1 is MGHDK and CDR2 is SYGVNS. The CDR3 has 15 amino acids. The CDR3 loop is CASTGTGGVLAEQYF. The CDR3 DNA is TGCGCCAGCACCGGGACAGGGGGCGTTCTCGCCGAGCAGTACTTC.

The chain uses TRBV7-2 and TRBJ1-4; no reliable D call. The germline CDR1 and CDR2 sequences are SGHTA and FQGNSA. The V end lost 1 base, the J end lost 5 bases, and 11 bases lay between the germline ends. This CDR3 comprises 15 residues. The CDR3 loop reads CASSLVVGSNEKLFF. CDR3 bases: TGTGCCAGCAGCTTAGTTGTCGGGTCCAATGAAAAACTGTTTTTT.

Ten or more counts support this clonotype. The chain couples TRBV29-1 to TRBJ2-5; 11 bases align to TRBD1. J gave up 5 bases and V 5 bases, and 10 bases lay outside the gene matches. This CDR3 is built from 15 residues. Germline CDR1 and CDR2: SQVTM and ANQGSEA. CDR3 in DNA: TGCAGCGTTCAGTTATCTGGACAGGGGGCGGAGACCCAGTACTTC. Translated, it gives CSVQLSGQGAETQYF.

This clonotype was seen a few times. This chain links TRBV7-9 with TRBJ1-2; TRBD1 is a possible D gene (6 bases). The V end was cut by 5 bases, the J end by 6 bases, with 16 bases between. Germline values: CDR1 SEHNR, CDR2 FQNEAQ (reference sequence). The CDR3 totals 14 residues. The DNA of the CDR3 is TGTGCCAGCAGCGCCAAAAGGGGGAGTGATGGCTACACCTTC. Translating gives CASSAKRGSDGYTF.

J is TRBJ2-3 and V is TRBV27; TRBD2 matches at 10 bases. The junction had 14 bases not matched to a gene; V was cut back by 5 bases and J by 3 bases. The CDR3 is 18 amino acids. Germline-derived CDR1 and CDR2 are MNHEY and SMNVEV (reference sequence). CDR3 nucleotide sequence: TGTGCCAGCAGTCCCTGGACTAGCGGACCGATTGGTACAGATACGCAGTATTTT. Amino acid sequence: CASSPWTSGPIGTDTQYF.

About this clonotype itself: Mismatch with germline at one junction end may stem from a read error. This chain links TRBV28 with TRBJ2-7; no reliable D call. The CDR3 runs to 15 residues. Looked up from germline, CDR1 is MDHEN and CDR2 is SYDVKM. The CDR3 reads CAISLSQQSPYEQYF. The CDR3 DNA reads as TGTGCCATCAGTTTAAGTCAACAGAGTCCCTACGAGCAGTACTTC. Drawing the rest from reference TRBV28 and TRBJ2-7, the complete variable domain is DVKVTQSSRYLVKRTGEKVFLECVQDMDHENMFWYRQDPGLGLRLIYFSYDVKMKEKGDIPEGYSVSREKKERFSLILESASTNQTSMYLCAISLSQQSPYEQYFGPGTRLTVT.